Presented here are 22 T cell receptor beta chains from one specimen sequenced in a study of neoadjuvant nivolumab and ipilimumab in lung cancer. The table came from immunoSEQ multiplex PCR; TCRdb's copy has only in-frame clones and leaves some out. Of some 10,000 clones in the sample, 70% to 85% were seen once. The source was tumor tissue, collected after neoadjuvant nivolumab, alone or with ipilimumab, at or shortly before surgery. The source is an adult with non-small cell lung cancer.

The chain has TRBV7-2 and TRBJ2-1, with 7 bases that match TRBD1. Germline CDR1 SGHTA, CDR2 FQGNSA. This CDR3 region has 17 residues. J lost 5 bases, V lost 3 bases, and 13 bases had no gene match. DNA of the CDR3: TGTGCCAGCAGCTTCAGACAGGGTGCGCCCTTCCACAATGAGCAGTTCTTC. Translated: CASSFRQGAPFHNEQFF.

The count of this clone is one. The V gene is TRBV9, the J gene TRBJ2-1; D might be TRBD2 (6 bases). Trimming removed 6 bases from V and 0 bases from J, with 13 bases in between. This CDR3 has 15 amino acids. Germline assignment: CDR1 SGDLS and CDR2 YYNGEE. The CDR3 protein is CASNRDGSSYNEQFF. CDR3 nucleotides: TGTGCCAGCAACCGGGACGGGAGCTCCTACAATGAGCAGTTCTTC.

This clone has only a few counts. This chain uses TRBV5-8 with TRBJ2-2, with 7 bases fitting TRBD1. J was trimmed by 6 bases and V by 0 bases; bases with no gene match: 14. The CDR3 runs 18 residues. In germline, CDR1 is SGHTS, CDR2 YDEGEE. DNA of the CDR3: TGTGCCAGCAGCTTGGCCTTTGTACTCACAGGGGTCCCCGGGGAGCTGTTTTTT. This encodes CASSLAFVLTGVPGELFF.

This clone was recorded a few times. This chain joins TRBV1 and TRBJ2-1; the table's TRBD2 call for D was not verified on the DNA. TRBV1 is reported as a pseudogene. The length of the CDR3 is 17 residues. CDR3 sequence reads: CTSSQKRSSGIYNEQFF. Written as DNA, the CDR3 is TGCACCAGCAGCCAAAAGAGGTCGAGCGGGATCTACAATGAGCAGTTCTTC.

Sample share makes this clone medium-sized. CDR3 nucleotide sequence: TGCGCCAGCAGCTCGGGACTCCCAGAGCAGTACTTC. Residues: CASSSGLPEQYF. The chain recombines TRBV5-1 with TRBJ2-7; tentatively, D is TRBD2 (6 bases). CDR3 length: 12 residues. The ends were cut back, 3 bases at V and 7 bases at J, with 11 bases in the middle. Per the germline V gene, CDR1 is SGHRS and CDR2 is YFSETQ.

The rearrangement uses TRBV9 and TRBJ1-1; D is uncertain. The length of the CDR3 is 14 residues. Trimming removed 0 bases from V and 0 bases from J, with 6 bases in between. Germline assignment: CDR1 SGDLS and CDR2 YYNGEE. CDR3 in DNA: TGTGCCAGCAGCGTAGATGCAATGAACACTGAAGCTTTCTTT. Residues: CASSVDAMNTEAFF. Complete variable domain (other parts from reference TRBV9 and TRBJ1-1): DSGVTQTPKHLITATGQRVTLRCSPRSGDLSVYWYQQSLDQGLQFLIQYYNGEERAKGNILERFSAQQFPDLHSELNLSSLELGDSALYFCASSVDAMNTEAFFGQGTRLTVV.

The chain has TRBV27 and TRBJ2-1, with 9 bases identical to TRBD2. V was clipped by 3 bases and J by 4 bases; unmatched bases: 7. Germline CDR1 reads MNHEY; CDR2 reads SMNVEV (reference sequence). The CDR3 covers 16 residues. This chain's CDR3 is CASSFWSSGIYNEQFF. The DNA for the CDR3 is TGTGCCAGCAGTTTCTGGTCTAGCGGGATATACAATGAGCAGTTCTTC.

This sequence joins TRBV5-4 and TRBJ2-7; 7 nucleotides align to TRBD2. From germline, CDR1 is SGHNT and CDR2 YYREEE (reference sequence). The junction had 5 bases not matched to a gene; V was cut back by 1 base and J by 4 bases. The length of the CDR3 is 14 residues. This CDR3 reads CASSLNQRGYEQYF. The CDR3 DNA sequence: TGTGCCAGCAGCTTGAACCAGCGGGGATACGAGCAGTACTTC.

V and J are TRBV20-1 and TRBJ1-1; D is unresolved. The V end was cut by 3 bases, the J end by 7 bases, with 6 bases between. The CDR3 is 10 residues long. Germline CDR1 is DFQATT and CDR2 is SNEGSKA (reference sequence). The CDR3 region is CSASRVEAFF. The CDR3, as DNA: TGCAGTGCTAGCAGAGTTGAAGCTTTCTTT.

The V and J genes are TRBV11-2 and TRBJ2-2; D is perhaps TRBD1 (7 bases). The CDR3 sequence is 16 residues long. Trimming took 7 bases from V and 5 from J, leaving 20 bases between them. Looked up from germline, CDR1 is SGHAT and CDR2 is FQNNGV. CDR3 residues: CASTQRRGRGTGELFF. The CDR3 nucleotides are TGTGCCAGCACCCAAAGGAGGGGGCGTGGGACCGGGGAGCTGTTTTTT. Supplemented by reference TRBV11-2 and TRBJ2-2, the full variable domain reads EAGVAQSPRYKIIEKRQSVAFWCNPISGHATLYWYQQILGQGPKLLIQFQNNGVVDDSQLPKDRFSAERLKGVDSTLKIQPAKLEDSAVYLCASTQRRGRGTGELFFGEGSRLTVL.

The CDR3 loop reads CASSGYGLHQFF. CDR3 coding DNA: TGTGCCAGCAGCGGCTACGGACTACATCAGTTCTTC. The V and J genes are TRBV9 and TRBJ2-1; weak D call: TRBD2 (6 bases). CDR3 length: 12 amino acids. The V gene's germline CDR1 is SGDLS and CDR2 YYNGEE. V was cut by 3 bases and J by 13 bases, with 14 bases left in between.

The chain couples TRBV20-1 to TRBJ2-7; 9 bases match TRBD1. Losses at the gene ends were 6 bases for V and 5 bases for J; bases not matched to a gene: 2. Looked up from germline, CDR1 is DFQATT and CDR2 is SNEGSKA (reference sequence). The CDR3 loop spans 11 amino acids. The CDR3 region has the DNA TGCAGTGCAGACAGGGGGAACGAGCAGTACTTC. This codes for CSADRGNEQYF.

The chain has TRBV11-3 and TRBJ2-1; weak D call: TRBD2 (5 bases). The CDR3 sequence is 13 residues long. Germline V gene sequence: CDR1 SGHNT, CDR2 YENEEA. Trimming pared 5 bases from V and 4 bases from J, leaving 9 bases between. In DNA form, the CDR3 reads TGTGCCAGCAGCCCCGGGAAATACAATGAGCAGTTCTTC. This encodes CASSPGKYNEQFF.

This rearrangement joins TRBV18 to TRBJ2-5; 8 bases are a match to TRBD2. This CDR3 contains 18 residues. Looked up from germline, CDR1 is KGHSH and CDR2 is LQKENI. The V segment lost 2 bases and the J segment 3 bases; nucleotides outside the gene matches: 14. CDR3 nucleotides: TGTGCCAGCTCACCAAGTCAGCTCCTGGGACTAGGTAAAGAGACCCAGTACTTC. It codes for CASSPSQLLGLGKETQYF. The whole variable domain, remainder taken from reference TRBV18 and TRBJ2-5, is NAGVMQNPRHLVRRRGQEARLRCSPMKGHSHVYWYRQLPEEGLKFMVYLQKENIIDESGMPKERFSAEFPKEGPSILRIQQVVRGDSAAYFCASSPSQLLGLGKETQYFGPGTRLLVL.

This clone was detected a few times. The chain recombines TRBV7-2 with TRBJ2-7; 9 bases are shared with TRBD1. Germline lookup yields CDR1 SGHTA and CDR2 FQGNSA. The CDR3 totals 16 residues. V trimming: 1 base; J trimming: 3 bases; junction bases outside the gene matches: 7. The CDR3 DNA is TGTGCCAGCAGCTTAGAAGGGGACAGGGTGATCTACGAGCAGTACTTC. Its protein product is CASSLEGDRVIYEQYF.

V usage is TRBV7-9 and J usage is TRBJ2-3, with D unclear. CDR3 length equals 13 residues. V was shortened by 5 bases and J by 2 bases, with 8 bases between the two germline ends. The V gene's germline CDR1 is SEHNR and CDR2 FQNEAQ (reference sequence). The CDR3 region is CASSPTITDTQYF. Here the CDR3 DNA reads TGTGCCAGCAGCCCCACAATCACAGATACGCAGTATTTT.

This rearrangement joins TRBV5-1 to TRBJ2-2; 8 bases match TRBD1. V dropped 3 bases and J dropped 3; count of bases not matched to a gene: 1. The germline V gene has CDR1 SGHRS and CDR2 YFSETQ. The CDR3 runs 14 residues. CDR3 coding DNA: TGCGCCAGCAGCTCGGGACAGGACACCGGGGAGCTGTTTTTT. As protein: CASSSGQDTGELFF.

The chain uses TRBV28 and TRBJ2-1; 9 nucleotides align to TRBD1. The CDR3 runs to 16 residues. Germline CDR1 reads MDHEN; CDR2 reads SYDVKM. V was pared by 5 bases and J by 8 bases, with 13 bases of the junction left unmatched. DNA for the CDR3: TGTGCCAGCAGTCCCCTGGGACAGGGCGACGTGGATGAGCAGTTCTTC. This codes for CASSPLGQGDVDEQFF. Full variable domain (missing parts from reference TRBV28 and TRBJ2-1): DVKVTQSSRYLVKRTGEKVFLECVQDMDHENMFWYRQDPGLGLRLIYFSYDVKMKEKGDIPEGYSVSREKKERFSLILESASTNQTSMYLCASSPLGQGDVDEQFFGPGTRLTVL.

In this sample, this clone turned up once. At the DNA level, this CDR3 is encoded by other sequences in the same sample as well. The gene calls are TRBV7-9 and TRBJ2-7; 7 nucleotides match TRBD1. V dropped 5 bases and J dropped 0; count of bases not matched to a gene: 7. In germline, CDR1 is SEHNR, CDR2 FQNEAQ (reference sequence). CDR3 length equals 15 residues. CDR3 nucleotides: TGTGCCAGCAGCCCCGGGACAGCGAGCTCCTACGAGCAGTACTTC. Translated, it gives CASSPGTASSYEQYF.

This sequence joins TRBV5-6 and TRBJ1-5; possible D gene TRBD1, 5 bases. V was clipped by 2 bases and J by 3 bases, with 9 bases between them. The CDR3 is 14 residues long. Germline CDR1 SGHDT, CDR2 YYEEEE. DNA for the CDR3: TGTGCCAGCAGCTTTGGAGGGGACAATCAGCCCCAGCATTTT. Translated: CASSFGGDNQPQHF.

The V and J genes are TRBV7-6 and TRBJ2-3; perhaps TRBD2 as D (5 bases). Trimming pared 5 bases from V and 6 bases from J, leaving 9 bases between. The CDR3 extends over 12 amino acids. Germline CDR1 SGHVS, CDR2 FNYEAQ. The DNA for the CDR3 is TGTGCCAGCAGCCCCGGCGGGGATACGCAGTATTTT. Its protein product is CASSPGGDTQYF. Based on the CDR3 plus reference TRBV7-6 and TRBJ2-3, the full variable domain is GAGVSQSPRYKVTKRGQDVALRCDPISGHVSLYWYRQALGQGPEFLTYFNYEAQQDKSGLPNDRFSAERPEGSISTLTIQRTEQRDSAMYRCASSPGGDTQYFGPGTRLTVL.

The chain joins TRBV5-1 to TRBJ2-4; D perhaps matches TRBD1 (5 bases). Germline V gene sequence: CDR1 SGHRS, CDR2 YFSETQ. The CDR3 is 16 amino acids. V lost 0 bases and J lost 0, with 10 bases in between. The CDR3 DNA is TGCGCCAGCAGCTTGGAGGGGCCGCAAGCCAAAAACATTCAGTACTTC. Protein sequence: CASSLEGPQAKNIQYF.